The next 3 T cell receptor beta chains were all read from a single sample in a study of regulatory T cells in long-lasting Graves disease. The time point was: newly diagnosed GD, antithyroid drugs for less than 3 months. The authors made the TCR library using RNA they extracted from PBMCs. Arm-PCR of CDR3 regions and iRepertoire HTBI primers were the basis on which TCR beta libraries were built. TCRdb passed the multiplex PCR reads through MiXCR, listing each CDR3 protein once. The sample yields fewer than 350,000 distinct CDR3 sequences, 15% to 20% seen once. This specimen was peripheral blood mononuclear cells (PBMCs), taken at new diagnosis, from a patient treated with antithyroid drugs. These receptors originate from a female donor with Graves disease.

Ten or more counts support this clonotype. The CDR3 spells CASSQQDTQYF. The CDR3 DNA reads TGTGCCAGCAGCCAACAAGATACGCAGTATTTT. J is TRBJ2-3 and V is TRBV3-1; D gene unclear. Looked up from germline, CDR1 is LGHDT and CDR2 is YNNKEL (reference sequence). The V and J ends lost 2 bases and 5 bases respectively, with 2 bases between them. The CDR3 runs 11 residues.

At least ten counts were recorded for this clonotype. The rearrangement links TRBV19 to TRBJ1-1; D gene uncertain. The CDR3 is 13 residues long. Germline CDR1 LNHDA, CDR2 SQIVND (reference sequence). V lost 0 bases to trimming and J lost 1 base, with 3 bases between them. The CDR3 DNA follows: TGTGCCAGTAGTATAGACTGGAACACTGAAGCTTTCTTT. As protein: CASSIDWNTEAFF.

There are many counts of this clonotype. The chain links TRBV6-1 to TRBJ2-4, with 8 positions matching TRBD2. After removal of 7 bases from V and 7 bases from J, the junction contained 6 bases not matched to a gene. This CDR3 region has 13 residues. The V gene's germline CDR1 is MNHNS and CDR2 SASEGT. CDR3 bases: TGTGCCAGCACCACGGGAGGGGCTAACATTCAGTACTTC. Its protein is CASTTGGANIQYF.